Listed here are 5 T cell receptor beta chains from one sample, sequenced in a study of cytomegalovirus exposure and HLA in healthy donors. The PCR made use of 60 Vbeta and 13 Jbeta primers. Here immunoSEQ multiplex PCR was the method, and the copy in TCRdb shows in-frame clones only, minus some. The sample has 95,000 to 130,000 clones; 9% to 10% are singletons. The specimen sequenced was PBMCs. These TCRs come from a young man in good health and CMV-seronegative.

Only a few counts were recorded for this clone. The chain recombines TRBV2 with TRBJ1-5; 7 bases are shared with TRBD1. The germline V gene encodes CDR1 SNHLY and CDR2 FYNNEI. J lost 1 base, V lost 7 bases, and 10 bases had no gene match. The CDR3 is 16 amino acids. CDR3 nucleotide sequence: TGTGCCAGCATCGAAGGGGGCGGCTTGAGCAATCAGCCCCAGCATTTT. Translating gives CASIEGGGLSNQPQHF.

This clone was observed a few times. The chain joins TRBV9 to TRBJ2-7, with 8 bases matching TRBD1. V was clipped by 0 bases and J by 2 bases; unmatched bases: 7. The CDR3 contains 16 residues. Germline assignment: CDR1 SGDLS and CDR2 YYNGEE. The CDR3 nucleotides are TGTGCCAGCAGCGTAGTAGAACAGGGGGACCCCTACGAGCAGTACTTC. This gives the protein CASSVVEQGDPYEQYF. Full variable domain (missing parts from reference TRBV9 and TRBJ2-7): DSGVTQTPKHLITATGQRVTLRCSPRSGDLSVYWYQQSLDQGLQFLIQYYNGEERAKGNILERFSAQQFPDLHSELNLSSLELGDSALYFCASSVVEQGDPYEQYFGPGTRLTVT.

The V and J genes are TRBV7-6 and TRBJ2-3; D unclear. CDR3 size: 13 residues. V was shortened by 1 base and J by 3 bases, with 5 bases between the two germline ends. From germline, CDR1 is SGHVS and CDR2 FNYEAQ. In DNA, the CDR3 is TGTGCCAGCAGCTTAGGGGCGACAGATACGCAGTATTTT. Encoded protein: CASSLGATDTQYF.

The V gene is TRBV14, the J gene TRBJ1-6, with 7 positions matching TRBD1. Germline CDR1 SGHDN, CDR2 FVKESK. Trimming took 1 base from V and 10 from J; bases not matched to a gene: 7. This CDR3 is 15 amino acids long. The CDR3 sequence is CASSQAETGLSPLHF. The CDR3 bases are TGTGCCAGCAGCCAAGCTGAGACAGGGCTATCACCCCTCCACTTT.

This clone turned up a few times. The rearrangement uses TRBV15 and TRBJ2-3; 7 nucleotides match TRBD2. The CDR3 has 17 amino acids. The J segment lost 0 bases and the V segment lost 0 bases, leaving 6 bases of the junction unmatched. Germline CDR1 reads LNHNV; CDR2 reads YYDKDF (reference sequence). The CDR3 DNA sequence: TGTGCCACCAGCAGAGATCAAAGCGGGGTTAGCACAGATACGCAGTATTTT. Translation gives CATSRDQSGVSTDTQYF.